The present entry profiles one T cell receptor beta chain with its context. These data are taken from a study of T-cell reconstitution after alpha-beta-depleted transplantation in children. During its preparation, the TCRbeta library received unique molecular identifiers. Each CDR3 protein gets one entry after TCRdb re-called the PCR reads with MiXCR. The table has approximately 340,000 distinct CDR3 sequences, 10% seen once. Germline assignment: CDR1 LNHDA and CDR2 SQIVND (reference sequence). Trimming removed 7 bases from V and 5 bases from J; junction bases left unmatched: 13. The CDR3 contains 15 residues.

The rearrangement joins TRBV19 to TRBJ2-5; 7 positions agree with TRBD1. The TCR was taken from a human donor who donated a stem cell graft to a child with acute lymphoblastic leukemia. The sample here was PBMCs from the stem cell graft donor, taken from the stem cell graft. Here the CDR3 DNA reads TGTGCCAGTAACCGTAAACAGGGGTTCGGGGAGACCCAGTACTTC. As protein: CASNRKQGFGETQYF.